This is a list of T cell receptor beta chains from one sample in a study of blood T cell repertoires in COVID-19. The method was immunoSEQ multiplex PCR; TCRdb's version includes in-frame clones alone and lacks a portion of them. This sample has about 200,000 clones, with approximately 90% found just once. The sample comprised peripheral blood. The receptors come from a man aged 40-49 years with active or convalescent COVID-19. The CDR3 runs from the conserved cysteine through the conserved F or W. The D gene is left open where the match is weak. Clone size is stated in some rows and not others, as once, few, many or a class when expanded.

v_call,d_call,cdr3_length,clone_size,j_call,cdr3_nt,cdr3_aa
TRBV6-2/TRBV6-3,-,14,-,TRBJ1-5,TGTGCCAGCAGCCTCGCGGGGGGGCATCAGCCCCAGCATTTT,CASSLAGGHQPQHF
TRBV2,TRBD1,14,-,TRBJ2-7,TGTGCCAGCAAAGGGGACAGAGGCTCCTACGAGCAGTACTTC,CASKGDRGSYEQYF
TRBV27,TRBD1,17,-,TRBJ1-6,TGTGCCAGCAGTTTATCAGTGGACAGGGTCCAAAATTCACCCCTCCACTTT,CASSLSVDRVQNSPLHF
TRBV19,-,15,-,TRBJ2-7,TGTGCCAGTAGTATTTTGGGGGGAGTGAGGTACGAGCAGTACTTC,CASSILGGVRYEQYF
TRBV4-2,-,16,-,TRBJ1-2,TGTGCCAGCAGCCCAGAACTTGGGCTAATCGTCTATGGCTACACCTTC,CASSPELGLIVYGYTF
TRBV5-5,TRBD1,14,-,TRBJ1-2,TGTGCCAGCAGCCCCGGGGACAGCTACTATGGCTACACCTTC,CASSPGDSYYGYTF
TRBV5-6,-,16,-,TRBJ1-3,TGTGCCAGCAGCTTGCGTCTGGGGGCGGGCGGAAACACCATATATTTT,CASSLRLGAGGNTIYF
TRBV9,-,17,few,TRBJ1-6,TGTGCCAGCAGCGTAGCTGGAACGGGGGTTGGTAATTCACCCCTCCACTTT,CASSVAGTGVGNSPLHF
TRBV11-2,-,15,-,TRBJ1-4,TGTGCCAGCAGCCCGGGGAGGGCTGCTAATGAAAAACTGTTTTTT,CASSPGRAANEKLFF
TRBV27,-,13,-,TRBJ1-1,TGTGCCAGCAGTTCGGACAGAGACACTGAAGCTTTCTTT,CASSSDRDTEAFF
TRBV2,-,14,-,TRBJ1-6,TGTGCCAGCAGTCCCTCAAGGGGCAATTCACCCCTCCACTTT,CASSPSRGNSPLHF
TRBV2,-,15,-,TRBJ1-4,TGTGCCAGCGGCCGAGGGGGTGTTATCTTGGAAAAACTGTTTTTT,CASGRGGVILEKLFF